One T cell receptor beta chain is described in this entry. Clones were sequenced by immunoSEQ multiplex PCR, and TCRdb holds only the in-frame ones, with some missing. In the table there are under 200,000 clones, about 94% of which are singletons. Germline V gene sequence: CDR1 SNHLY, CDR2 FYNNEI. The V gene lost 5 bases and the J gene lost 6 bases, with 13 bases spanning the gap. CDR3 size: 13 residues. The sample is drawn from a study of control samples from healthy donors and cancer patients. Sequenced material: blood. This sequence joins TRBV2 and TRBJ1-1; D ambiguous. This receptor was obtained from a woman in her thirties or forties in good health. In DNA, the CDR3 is TGTGCCAGCAGTTACCTCCGGGAGGCTGAAGCTTTCTTT. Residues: CASSYLREAEAFF. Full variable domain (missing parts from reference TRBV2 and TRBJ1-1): EPEVTQTPSHQVTQMGQEVILRCVPISNHLYFYWYRQILGQKVEFLVSFYNNEISEKSEIFDDQFSVERPDGSNFTLKIRSTKLEDSAMYFCASSYLREAEAFFGQGTRLTVV.